A selection of T cell receptor beta chains follows, all from one sample in a study of blood T cell repertoires in COVID-19. Generated by immunoSEQ multiplex PCR, the TCRdb table keeps only in-frame clones and is missing some. The sample contains about 160,000 clones, 70% to 90% of which appear only once. The sequencing input was peripheral blood. Receptor source: a woman aged 65 to 85 with acute or convalescent COVID-19. Both conserved end residues are trimmed from each CDR3. The order of the fields is clone size, V gene, J gene, CDR3 protein. Expanded clones get a size class; other rows say once, few or many, or leave the size out.

>.|TRBV7-6|TRBJ1-3
ASSSTRGNGNTIY
>once|TRBV4-3|TRBJ2-1
ASSQIEGVLYEQF
>.|TRBV12-3/TRBV12-4|TRBJ1-1
ASSRQGNTEAF
>.|TRBV15|TRBJ2-7
ATSSPGLAGAYEQY
>.|TRBV5-1|TRBJ2-5
ASSLGPGLEETQY
>.|TRBV7-3|TRBJ2-1
ASSTLSGSNEQF
>.|TRBV5-1|TRBJ1-2
ASSPEGQYGYT
>few|TRBV5-1|TRBJ1-3
ASSLGDRVSGNTIY
>.|TRBV7-2|TRBJ1-4
ASSPQGVANEKLF
>once|TRBV5-1|TRBJ1-5
ASSLEGDSYQPQH
>.|TRBV6-5|TRBJ2-5
ASSPRTGTETQY
>.|TRBV28|TRBJ2-3
ASSHWWLTDTQY
>few|TRBV6-2/TRBV6-3|TRBJ1-2
ASSYSSVAGGNYGYT
>.|TRBV19|TRBJ2-2
ASTGRLELF
>.|TRBV19|TRBJ1-5
ASGPGTASNQPQH
>.|TRBV10-2|TRBJ1-4
ASSQQGSANEKLF
>.|TRBV27|TRBJ2-1
ASSLTRVGYNEQF